The 27 T cell receptor beta chains listed next were all sequenced from one sample in a study of T cell responses to AZD1222 COVID-19 vaccine. Using immunoSEQ multiplex PCR, the repertoire was profiled, and TCRdb retains in-frame clones only, with some absent. The table has about 100,000 clones, roughly 86% seen once; the top ten hold roughly 4.2%. Sequencing was performed on peripheral blood, taken on day 0 of MenACWY control vaccination. The receptor source for this set is an adult in good health.

On this clone: Other DNA sequences in the sample encode the same CDR3. The chain has TRBV12-3 or TRBV12-4 and TRBJ1-2, with 8 nucleotides matching TRBD1. V trimming: 5 bases; J trimming: 7 bases; junction bases outside the gene matches: 6. CDR3 length: 13 amino acids. Here the CDR3 reads CASSLDRVGGYTF. In DNA form, the CDR3 reads TGTGCCAGCAGTCTGGACAGGGTGGGTGGCTACACCTTC.

The chain is built from TRBV6-5 and TRBJ1-1, with 7 nucleotides matching TRBD1. This CDR3 region has 12 residues. Trimming cost V 2 bases and J 8 bases; bases outside gene matches: 2. Germline CDR1 and CDR2: MNHEY and SVGAGI. The CDR3 DNA reads as TGTGCCAGCAGTTACCAGGGGGAGGAAGCTTTCTTT. Amino acids: CASSYQGEEAFF.

The chain uses TRBV25-1 and TRBJ2-2; D assignment may be TRBD1 or TRBD2 (5 bases each). CDR1 and CDR2 (germline): MGHDK, SYGVNS. Trimming removed 8 bases from V and 5 bases from J, with 18 bases in between. The CDR3 contains 15 residues. The DNA of the CDR3 is TGTGCCAGCTTGATTGGGACCGATGGTACCGGGGAGCTGTTTTTT. This encodes CASLIGTDGTGELFF.

The chain has TRBV9 and TRBJ2-1; the match to TRBD2 covers 9 bases. The germline gives CDR1 SGDLS, CDR2 YYNGEE. V shed 1 base, J shed 6 bases, and the junction held 11 bases outside the gene matches. This CDR3 has 17 amino acids. As DNA, the CDR3 is TGTGCCAGCAGCGTATCGAGCGGGAGGCCCATCAGCAATGAGCAGTTCTTC. Translation gives CASSVSSGRPISNEQFF.

This clone was seen just once. The chain employs TRBV19 and TRBJ2-3, with 9 bases lining up with TRBD2. The CDR3 is made up of 14 amino acids. Germline CDR1 is LNHDA and CDR2 is SQIVND (reference sequence). J lost 5 bases, V lost 3 bases, and 3 bases had no gene match. Here the CDR3 reads CASSIAGGGDTQYF. The CDR3 nucleotides read TGTGCCAGTAGTATTGCGGGAGGGGGAGATACGCAGTATTTT.

V gene TRBV6-5 combines with J gene TRBJ2-2, with 10 bases fitting TRBD1. The CDR3 consists of 15 residues. The germline V gene has CDR1 MNHEY and CDR2 SVGAGI. With V trimmed by 0 bases and J by 10 bases, 5 bases remained unmatched. The chain's CDR3 is CASSYSVTGGSELFF. In DNA form, the CDR3 reads TGTGCCAGCAGTTACTCCGTGACAGGGGGCTCGGAGCTGTTTTTT.

The chain uses TRBV28 and TRBJ1-5; D uncertain. V was shortened by 1 base and J by 6 bases, with 4 bases between the two germline ends. In germline, CDR1 is MDHEN, CDR2 SYDVKM. The CDR3 totals 12 residues. The CDR3, as DNA: TGTGCCAGCAGTTTATCAGGTCAGCCCCAGCATTTT. Translating it yields CASSLSGQPQHF. Complete variable domain (other parts from reference TRBV28 and TRBJ1-5): DVKVTQSSRYLVKRTGEKVFLECVQDMDHENMFWYRQDPGLGLRLIYFSYDVKMKEKGDIPEGYSVSREKKERFSLILESASTNQTSMYLCASSLSGQPQHFGDGTRLSIL.

V usage is TRBV11-3 and J usage is TRBJ2-2; 13 nucleotides match TRBD2. J was trimmed by 5 bases and V by 4 bases; bases with no gene match: 1. The CDR3 sequence is 15 residues long. CDR1 SGHNT and CDR2 YENEEA come from the germline V gene. The CDR3 DNA is TGTGCCAGCAGCTGGACTAGCGGGGGTACCGGGGAGCTGTTTTTT. Amino acids: CASSWTSGGTGELFF.

The chain employs TRBV3-1 (or the pseudogene TRBV3-2) and TRBJ1-2; no clear D. Trimming left V 3 bases short and J 0 bases short, with 14 bases between. Germline V CDR1 and CDR2: LGHDT, YNNKEL (reference sequence). The length of the CDR3 is 16 residues. The CDR3 nucleotides read TGTGCCAGCAGCCACAAACCTGGAGTAGCTAACTATGGCTACACCTTC. Its translation is CASSHKPGVANYGYTF.

The V call is TRBV21-1, the J call TRBJ1-6; the table's TRBD1 call for D was not verified on the DNA. TRBV21-1 is noted as a pseudogene. The CDR3 has 17 residues. The DNA for the CDR3 is TGTGCCAGCAGCAAACTGGTGGACAGGGAAGGCGGTTCACCCCTCCACTTT. It specifies CASSKLVDREGGSPLHF.

DNA for the CDR3: TGTGCCAGCAGCTTAGTACTCATTATGGAGACCCAGTACTTC. Translation gives CASSLVLIMETQYF. J is TRBJ2-5 and V is TRBV7-2, with D uncertain. V was shortened by 1 base and J by 5 bases, with 11 bases between the two germline ends. Germline V gives CDR1 SGHTA, CDR2 FQGNSA. The length of the CDR3 is 14 residues. The full variable domain, with the rest looked up from reference TRBV7-2 and TRBJ2-5, is GAGVSQSPSNKVTEKGKDVELRCDPISGHTALYWYRQSLGQGLEFLIYFQGNSAPDKSGLPSDRFSAERTGGSVSTLTIQRTQQEDSAVYLCASSLVLIMETQYFGPGTRLLVL.

This clone has only one observation. V is TRBV12-3 or TRBV12-4 and J is TRBJ2-1; 11 bases align to TRBD1. J was trimmed by 6 bases and V by 6 bases; bases with no gene match: 1. The CDR3 is 13 amino acids. The CDR3 is CASRGTGGNEQFF. CDR3 bases: TGTGCCAGCAGAGGGACAGGGGGCAATGAGCAGTTCTTC.

The chain joins TRBV6-5 to TRBJ2-2; D ambiguous. CDR1 and CDR2 from the germline V gene are MNHEY and SVGAGI. Between the trimmed V and J ends, which lost 5 bases and 4 bases, there was a span of 14 bases. The CDR3 loop spans 15 amino acids. The CDR3 sequence is CASSRGRTVTGELFF. The CDR3 DNA sequence: TGTGCCAGCAGTCGTGGACGGACCGTCACCGGGGAGCTGTTTTTT.

This chain uses TRBV4-2 with TRBJ2-4; D not resolved. Per germline, CDR1 LGHNA and CDR2 YNFKEQ. This CDR3 is 17 amino acids long. The V end was cut by 0 bases, the J end by 1 base, with 13 bases between. As DNA, the CDR3 is TGTGCCAGCAGCCAAGATCCCACAGTAGTGGCCAAAAACATTCAGTACTTC. Its translation is CASSQDPTVVAKNIQYF.

The DNA of the CDR3 is TGTGCCAGCAGCTTAGCGGGGGGTTACGAGCAGTACTTC. Protein sequence: CASSLAGGYEQYF. The chain is built from TRBV7-9 and TRBJ2-7, with a possible D match to TRBD2 (6 bases). Germline CDR1 is SEHNR and CDR2 is FQNEAQ (reference sequence). CDR3 length: 13 residues. Between the trimmed V and J ends, which lost 0 bases and 4 bases, there was a span of 7 bases.

This chain links TRBV2 with TRBJ1-1; no firm D call. Trimming pared 7 bases from V and 0 bases from J, leaving 12 bases between. The germline V gene has CDR1 SNHLY and CDR2 FYNNEI. The CDR3 has 14 residues. The CDR3: CASTALPVNTEAFF. DNA for the CDR3: TGTGCCAGCACGGCCTTGCCGGTGAACACTGAAGCTTTCTTT.

There are a few counts of this clone. The V call is TRBV19, the J call TRBJ1-1; tentative D call: TRBD1 (5 bases). The CDR3 has 12 residues. Trimming removed 7 bases from V and 5 bases from J, with 11 bases in between. CDR1 LNHDA and CDR2 SQIVND come from the germline V gene (reference sequence). CDR3 loop: CASMGVWTEAFF. As DNA, the CDR3 is TGTGCCAGTATGGGGGTATGGACTGAAGCTTTCTTT.

This chain uses TRBV6-5 with TRBJ2-1; 9 bases match TRBD1. CDR3 length equals 15 residues. The J segment lost 2 bases and the V segment lost 6 bases, leaving 5 bases of the junction unmatched. The germline gives CDR1 MNHEY, CDR2 SVGAGI. The CDR3 loop reads CASRGQGLAYNEQFF. In DNA form, the CDR3 reads TGTGCCAGCAGGGGACAGGGTTTGGCCTACAATGAGCAGTTCTTC.

The chain recombines TRBV19 with TRBJ1-2, with 8 positions matching TRBD1. Per the germline V gene, CDR1 is LNHDA and CDR2 is SQIVND (reference sequence). CDR3 length: 14 amino acids. Unmatched junction bases numbered 9, after V lost 4 bases and J lost 8 bases. CDR3: CASSRGQEGLGYTF. Written as DNA, the CDR3 is TGTGCCAGTAGTAGGGGACAGGAGGGCTTGGGCTACACCTTC.

The genes are TRBV28 and TRBJ1-2; 7 nucleotides align to TRBD1. Germline V lookup: CDR1 MDHEN, CDR2 SYDVKM. The junction had 6 bases not matched to a gene; V was cut back by 7 bases and J by 4 bases. The CDR3 runs to 13 residues. The CDR3 nucleotides are TGTGCCAGCAAGTCGGGACAGCTCTATGGCTACACCTTC. Translating it yields CASKSGQLYGYTF.

This clone turned up a few times. The DNA of the CDR3 is TGCGCCAGCAGCTTGTCAGCTAGCGGACCTCAAGAGACCCAGTACTTC. It codes for CASSLSASGPQETQYF. V and J are TRBV5-1 and TRBJ2-5; 7 nucleotides line up with TRBD2. Germline-derived CDR1 and CDR2 are SGHRS and YFSETQ. The CDR3 is 16 amino acids. The J segment lost 2 bases and the V segment lost 1 base, leaving 8 bases of the junction unmatched.

V and J are TRBV12-3 or TRBV12-4 and TRBJ1-1; D unresolved. V lost 8 bases, J lost 1 base, and 8 bases lay in between. The CDR3 is 12 residues long. The CDR3 DNA sequence: TGTGCCAGCGCTGGGTCGAACACTGAAGCTTTCTTT. Its protein product is CASAGSNTEAFF.

This clone was picked up one time. The CDR3 bases are TGTGCCAGCAGCTTAGGGGGCGGTGGACTCACCGGGGAGCTGTTTTTT. Translation: CASSLGGGGLTGELFF. The chain uses TRBV7-6 and TRBJ2-2; TRBD1 or TRBD2 may be the D gene (5 bases each). V gave up 1 base and J gave up 4 bases, with 13 bases separating them. Germline V gives CDR1 SGHVS, CDR2 FNYEAQ. This CDR3 region has 16 residues.

This sequence joins TRBV5-5 and TRBJ2-7, with D tentatively TRBD2 (5 bases). The CDR3 extends over 15 amino acids. The germline CDR1 and CDR2 sequences are SGHKS and YYEKEE (reference sequence). V lost 0 bases to trimming and J lost 0 bases, with 10 bases between them. CDR3 region: CASSLGLASSYEQYF. The CDR3 nucleotides are TGTGCCAGCAGCTTGGGGTTAGCGAGCTCCTACGAGCAGTACTTC.

CDR3 protein: CAISESRGQETQYF. CDR3 nucleotide sequence: TGTGCCATCAGTGAGTCGAGGGGGCAAGAGACCCAGTACTTC. The V call is TRBV10-3, the J call TRBJ2-5, with a possible D match to TRBD1 (6 bases). Trimming left V 0 bases short and J 2 bases short, with 7 bases between. This CDR3 has 14 amino acids. In germline, CDR1 is ENHRY, CDR2 SYGVKD.

V usage is TRBV9 and J usage is TRBJ2-4, with D hard to call. CDR3 size: 17 residues. Germline V gene data show CDR1 as SGDLS and CDR2 as YYNGEE. Trimming cost V 0 bases and J 0 bases, with 13 bases left between them. The CDR3 DNA is TGTGCCAGCAGCGTAGGCCCCGGGTCCCGAGCCAAAAACATTCAGTACTTC. The encoded protein is CASSVGPGSRAKNIQYF.

The V call is TRBV10-3, the J call TRBJ1-6, with 7 bases identical to TRBD1. The V gene end was trimmed by 2 bases and the J gene end by 5 bases; junction bases not matched to a gene: 3. Germline V gives CDR1 ENHRY, CDR2 SYGVKD. CDR3 length: 15 residues. Here the CDR3 DNA reads TGTGCCATCAGTGAGAGACAGGGCGATAATTCACCCCTCCACTTT. Its protein product is CAISERQGDNSPLHF.